Sequencing of this T cell receptor (beta chain) was carried out in a study of control samples from healthy donors and cancer patients. The method was immunoSEQ multiplex PCR; TCRdb's version includes in-frame clones alone and lacks a portion of them. The repertoire has roughly 100,000 clones, 92% of them found once; the top ten carry 2% to 2.5%. CDR1 and CDR2 from the germline V gene are SQVTM and ANQGSEA. This CDR3 has 11 amino acids. Trimming left V 3 bases short and J 10 bases short, with 12 bases between. Sequencing input: blood. This clonotype was sampled from a woman under 30 in good health. The chain employs TRBV29-1 and TRBJ1-2; D is perhaps TRBD1 (5 bases). The CDR3 region is CSVDYLGDYTF. Written as DNA, the CDR3 is TGCAGCGTTGATTATTTGGGGGACTACACCTTC.